Below, 30 T cell receptor beta chains from the same sample are listed, as sequenced in a study of identical twins. TCRdb independently ran MiXCR on the 5' RACE reads; one entry per CDR3 protein. The sample includes roughly 250,000 distinct CDR3 sequences, 5.5% to 7% of them seen just once. The same data also contributed to another study, on yellow fever vaccine responses in identical twins.

Sequences were obtained from memory (CD45RO+) T cells sorted from blood. The receptor source for this set is a woman aged 18-29 years in good health.

This clonotype was detected only a few times. This rearrangement joins TRBV5-5 to TRBJ2-1; perhaps TRBD2 as D (5 bases). Germline V lookup: CDR1 SGHKS, CDR2 YYEKEE (reference sequence). V was clipped by 1 base and J by 3 bases, with 20 bases between them. The CDR3 length is 18 residues. The DNA for the CDR3 is TGTGCCAGCAGCTTGTCTTTTACCGGGGTGTATCGCTACAATGAGCAGTTCTTC. Translation gives CASSLSFTGVYRYNEQFF.

J is TRBJ2-7 and V is TRBV5-8; TRBD2 agrees at 8 bases. Looked up from germline, CDR1 is SGHTS and CDR2 is YDEGEE. This CDR3 comprises 13 residues. Unmatched junction bases numbered 4, after V lost 4 bases and J lost 4 bases. DNA for the CDR3: TGTGCCAGCAGCATTAGCGGGAAATACGAGCAGTACTTC. Protein sequence: CASSISGKYEQYF.

The rearrangement links TRBV20-1 to TRBJ1-1; D is unresolved. The CDR3 is made up of 14 amino acids. Between the trimmed V and J ends, which lost 4 bases and 3 bases, there was a span of 15 bases. Germline CDR1 DFQATT, CDR2 SNEGSKA (reference sequence). CDR3 bases: TGCAGTGCTAACGGTCCCCGCGGGGACACTGAAGCTTTCTTT. As protein: CSANGPRGDTEAFF.

There are many counts of this clonotype. V is TRBV20-1 and J is TRBJ1-2; D uncertain. Germline-derived CDR1 and CDR2 are DFQATT and SNEGSKA (reference sequence). This CDR3 is built from 15 residues. The V end was cut by 0 bases, the J end by 2 bases, with 13 bases between. This CDR3 is CSARDGSQVNYGYTF. CDR3 nucleotides: TGCAGTGCTAGAGATGGATCCCAGGTGAACTATGGCTACACCTTC.

In this sample, this clonotype turned up many times. This chain connects TRBV12-3 or TRBV12-4 to TRBJ2-2, with 11 bases matching TRBD2. Trimming removed 7 bases from V and 5 bases from J; junction bases left unmatched: 6. The CDR3 runs to 15 residues. CDR3 loop: CASNRLAGKTGELFF. The CDR3 DNA sequence: TGTGCCAGCAACCGACTAGCGGGAAAAACCGGGGAGCTGTTTTTT.

As to this clonotype: A read error may explain this, as a much larger clone is one base away. The chain is built from TRBV29-1 and TRBJ2-1, with 7 bases identical to TRBD1. CDR1 and CDR2 (germline): SQVTM, ANQGSEA. CDR3 size: 16 residues. Unmatched junction bases numbered 10, after V lost 1 base and J lost 4 bases. The CDR3 region has the DNA TGCAGCGTTGAAGGGAGTGGGGACAGAATTTACAATGAGCAGTTCTTC. It codes for CSVEGSGDRIYNEQFF.

This clonotype has only a few counts. V usage is TRBV20-1 and J usage is TRBJ1-2, with TRBD1 as a possible D gene (5 bases). CDR3 length: 12 residues. Trimming pared 3 bases from V and 0 bases from J, leaving 5 bases between. From germline, CDR1 is DFQATT and CDR2 SNEGSKA (reference sequence). DNA for the CDR3: TGCAGTGCTAGGACAGCTAACTATGGCTACACCTTC. Its protein product is CSARTANYGYTF.

This clonotype was seen repeatedly, ten times or more. The gene calls are TRBV29-1 and TRBJ2-7, with 8 bases that match TRBD1. Germline V CDR1 and CDR2: SQVTM, ANQGSEA. V shed 5 bases, J shed 3 bases, and the junction held 6 bases outside the gene matches. The CDR3 is 13 amino acids. The CDR3 sequence is CSVTGQGLYEQYF. The CDR3 coding sequence is TGCAGCGTTACAGGACAGGGCCTCTACGAGCAGTACTTC.

V usage is TRBV5-1 and J usage is TRBJ1-2, with D maybe TRBD1 (6 bases). Trimming stripped 6 bases from V and 0 bases from J, with 12 bases between. The CDR3 is 14 amino acids. Germline V gene sequence: CDR1 SGHRS, CDR2 YFSETQ. DNA for the CDR3: TGCGCCAGCAAGGCGACAGGACCTAACTATGGCTACACCTTC. Protein sequence: CASKATGPNYGYTF.

The J gene is TRBJ1-3, the V gene TRBV5-1; 11 bases line up with TRBD1. The length of the CDR3 is 18 residues. The V segment lost 4 bases and the J segment 1 base; nucleotides outside the gene matches: 10. Per the germline V gene, CDR1 is SGHRS and CDR2 is YFSETQ. CDR3 nucleotide sequence: TGCGCCAGCAGCCCCGGGACAGGGGGTTACTTATCTGGAAACACCATATATTTT. This encodes CASSPGTGGYLSGNTIYF.

Remarks on this clonotype: Germline is not matched at one junction end, which may reflect a read error. The J gene is TRBJ2-5, the V gene TRBV7-2; D might be TRBD2 (5 bases). There are 16 residues in the CDR3. The germline V gene encodes CDR1 SGHTA and CDR2 FQGNSA. The CDR3 spells CAGSLVGLSPQETQYF. In DNA form, the CDR3 reads TGTGCCGGCAGCTTAGTTGGACTCAGCCCCCAGGAGACCCAGTACTTC.

This chain links TRBV20-1 with TRBJ1-2; 8 bases are a match to TRBD1. Looked up from germline, CDR1 is DFQATT and CDR2 is SNEGSKA (reference sequence). The trim removed 5 bases at V and 3 bases at J, leaving 11 bases unmatched. The CDR3 contains 15 residues. The CDR3: CSAPSQGAGYYGYTF. The CDR3 nucleotides read TGCAGTGCTCCATCGCAGGGGGCGGGGTACTATGGCTACACCTTC.

This clonotype appeared many times. The chain uses TRBV12-3 or TRBV12-4 and TRBJ1-4; D is unresolved. V was trimmed by 3 bases and J by 0 bases, leaving 8 bases between them. The CDR3 extends over 15 amino acids. Written as DNA, the CDR3 is TGTGCCAGCAGTTTGCTTGGTACAACTAATGAAAAACTGTTTTTT. It codes for CASSLLGTTNEKLFF.

The J gene is TRBJ2-3, the V gene TRBV5-1; 8 bases map to TRBD1. CDR3 size: 14 residues. The V and J ends lost 3 bases and 1 base, in that order; junction bases with no gene match: 1. Germline loops: CDR1 SGHRS, CDR2 YFSETQ. The chain's CDR3 is CASSSGQGTDTQYF. The CDR3 DNA follows: TGCGCCAGCAGCTCGGGACAGGGCACAGATACGCAGTATTTT.

At least ten counts were recorded for this clonotype. The CDR3 protein is CASRLDRGWSYEQYF. The CDR3 DNA reads TGCGCCAGCAGACTTGACAGGGGATGGTCCTACGAGCAGTACTTC. J is TRBJ2-7 and V is TRBV5-1, with 8 bases aligning to TRBD1. CDR3 length equals 15 residues. Germline trimming cut 5 bases from V and 1 base from J; bases unmatched to any gene: 8. Germline CDR1 reads SGHRS; CDR2 reads YFSETQ.

This clonotype has at least ten counts. The V and J genes are TRBV12-3 or TRBV12-4 and TRBJ2-3, with 7 bases lining up with TRBD1. The ends lost 6 bases at V and 5 bases at J; junction bases unmatched: 8. The CDR3 length is 14 residues. In DNA, the CDR3 is TGTGCCAGCAGCCCAGGACAGGCCGTAGATACGCAGTATTTT. It translates to CASSPGQAVDTQYF.

This clonotype was counted at least ten times. The gene calls are TRBV5-4 and TRBJ2-7; 14 bases are shared with TRBD2. This CDR3 has 16 residues. Germline V gene lookup returns CDR1 SGHNT and CDR2 YYREEE (reference sequence). The junction had 6 bases not matched to a gene; V was cut back by 4 bases and J by 3 bases. The CDR3 sequence is CASSAGLAGENYEQYF. The CDR3, as DNA: TGTGCCAGCAGCGCGGGACTAGCGGGAGAAAACTACGAGCAGTACTTC.

This clonotype was detected only a few times. The rearrangement joins TRBV6-2 or TRBV6-3 to TRBJ1-2, with D perhaps TRBD1 (5 bases). The germline gives CDR1 MNHEY, CDR2 SVGEGT. The CDR3 is made up of 11 amino acids. With 10 bases removed from V and 6 bases from J, the gap between germline ends came to 12 bases. CDR3 in DNA: TGTGCCATCAAGAGGGGTGATGGCTACACCTTC. Translating gives CAIKRGDGYTF.

This clonotype was recorded at least ten times. The chain combines TRBV12-3 or TRBV12-4 with TRBJ1-1; 7 positions match TRBD1. V lost 9 bases and J lost 5; bases outside the gene matches: 9. The CDR3 spans 13 residues. CDR3 nucleotides: TGTGCCAGTACTCAAAGGGGGCTAACTGAAGCTTTCTTT. Protein sequence: CASTQRGLTEAFF.

Many counts were recorded for this clonotype. V gene TRBV5-1 combines with J gene TRBJ2-2; the D gene is possibly TRBD2 (5 bases). Trimming removed 1 base at V and 4 bases at J, with 11 bases between. The CDR3 consists of 15 residues. CDR1 is SGHRS and CDR2 is YFSETQ in the germline V gene. CDR3 loop: CASSLNRESTGELFF. The CDR3 bases are TGCGCCAGCAGCTTGAATAGGGAGAGCACCGGGGAGCTGTTTTTT.

The sample holds a few counts of this clonotype. This chain connects TRBV9 to TRBJ1-6; D gene uncertain. The CDR3 has 14 residues. V was clipped by 6 bases and J by 7 bases, with 14 bases between them. Germline CDR1 and CDR2: SGDLS and YYNGEE. The CDR3 region has the DNA TGTGCCAGCATGAGCGCAGGAAAAAATTCACCCCTCCACTTT. Translation: CASMSAGKNSPLHF.

This clonotype was observed a handful of times. V is TRBV14 and J is TRBJ1-1, with a weak D call TRBD1 (5 bases). Germline assignment: CDR1 SGHDN and CDR2 FVKESK. V was cut by 0 bases and J by 5 bases, with 16 bases left in between. The CDR3 length is 16 residues. The CDR3 DNA sequence: TGTGCCAGCAGCCAAGAATTAGTCCTTAAGGGGACTGAAGCTTTCTTT. Its protein product is CASSQELVLKGTEAFF.

This clonotype was picked up a small number of times. This sequence joins TRBV6-6 and TRBJ2-1, with no clear D. The length of the CDR3 is 11 residues. CDR1 MNHNY and CDR2 SVGAGI come from the germline V gene (reference sequence). The germline V and J ends were trimmed by 8 bases and 6 bases, with 8 bases remaining between them. CDR3 sequence reads: CASSDRNEQFF. As DNA, the CDR3 is TGTGCCAGCTCCGACCGCAATGAGCAGTTCTTC.

This clonotype was seen more than once but under ten times. The rearrangement links TRBV3-1 to TRBJ2-2; weak D call: TRBD2 (6 bases). This CDR3 contains 16 residues. The germline gives CDR1 LGHDT, CDR2 YNNKEL (reference sequence). V was clipped by 5 bases and J by 5 bases, with 18 bases between them. CDR3 coding DNA: TGTGCCAGCAGCACCAGCGACGGGGGAGGTACCGGGGAGCTGTTTTTT. Translating it yields CASSTSDGGGTGELFF.

A few counts support this clonotype. This chain links TRBV5-1 with TRBJ1-1; D is undetermined. V lost 0 bases and J 2 bases, leaving 5 bases between the germline ends. The V gene's germline CDR1 is SGHRS and CDR2 YFSETQ. The CDR3 is made up of 13 amino acids. CDR3 residues: CASSLDKNTEAFF. The CDR3 nucleotides read TGCGCCAGCAGCTTGGACAAAAACACTGAAGCTTTCTTT.

This clonotype came up a few times. This rearrangement joins TRBV29-1 to TRBJ1-1; the match to TRBD1 covers 10 bases. CDR1 SQVTM and CDR2 ANQGSEA come from the germline V gene. Losses at the gene ends were 3 bases for V and 5 bases for J; bases not matched to a gene: 3. The CDR3 is made up of 13 amino acids. The CDR3 here is CSVDGQGETEAFF. The CDR3 nucleotides are TGCAGCGTTGACGGACAGGGGGAAACTGAAGCTTTCTTT.

This clonotype was recorded at least ten times. The V and J genes are TRBV7-8 and TRBJ2-1, with TRBD1 as a possible D gene (5 bases). The CDR3 runs to 16 residues. With 2 bases removed from V and 2 bases from J, the gap between germline ends came to 13 bases. In germline, CDR1 is SGHVS, CDR2 FQNEAQ. The CDR3 protein is CASSLTQDITYNEQFF. The CDR3 nucleotides are TGTGCCAGCAGCTTAACGCAGGACATCACCTACAATGAGCAGTTCTTC.

This clonotype has ten or more counts. The genes are TRBV20-1 and TRBJ1-1; TRBD1 matches 10 bases. V dropped 6 bases and J dropped 7; count of bases not matched to a gene: 14. CDR1 is DFQATT and CDR2 is SNEGSKA in the germline V gene (reference sequence). The CDR3 is 15 residues long. CDR3 region: CSARGVGQGNREAFF. In DNA form, the CDR3 reads TGCAGTGCCCGTGGGGTGGGACAGGGGAATCGTGAAGCTTTCTTT.

The chain is built from TRBV2 and TRBJ2-4; the match to TRBD1 covers 11 bases. Germline V gene lookup returns CDR1 SNHLY and CDR2 FYNNEI. This CDR3 contains 14 residues. V was clipped by 6 bases and J by 7 bases; unmatched bases: 5. CDR3 region: CASRGTGGENIQYF. The CDR3 nucleotides are TGTGCCAGCAGGGGGACAGGGGGGGAGAACATTCAGTACTTC.

The chain combines TRBV6-1 with TRBJ1-6; weak D call: TRBD1 (5 bases). The germline gives CDR1 MNHNS, CDR2 SASEGT. The CDR3 extends over 14 amino acids. Trimming took off 6 bases at V and 14 bases at J, with 20 bases between the two ends. The CDR3 DNA reads TGTGCCAGCAGGGACGGGACGGCCCAATTCACCCTCCACTTT. It codes for CASRDGTAQFTLHF.